Listed below are T cell receptor beta chains from one sample, sequenced in a study of shared clonotypes between healthy human individuals. TCRdb's table, derived via immunoSEQ multiplex PCR, lists solely in-frame clones and lacks some. The data hold about 450,000 clones, with 79% observed a single time. Sequences were obtained from PBMCs. The receptor set was obtained from a woman aged 40 to 55 in good health. Some clones in this sample may be carry-over from other donors' samples. The CDR3 runs from the conserved cysteine through the conserved F or W. A D gene is named only where the DNA matches it firmly. Expanded clones get a size class; other rows say once, few or many, or leave the size out.

d_call: TRBD2; clone_size: -; j_call: TRBJ2-1; v_call: TRBV4-1; cdr3_nt: TGCGCCAGCAGCCGTCTGCCGGGGGCGGGAGGGCCAAACAATGAGCAGTTCTTC; cdr3_aa: CASSRLPGAGGPNNEQFF
d_call: TRBD1; clone_size: -; j_call: TRBJ2-1; v_call: TRBV5-1; cdr3_nt: TGCGCCAGCAGCTTGGGGGGGACAGACTACAATGAGCAGTTCTTC; cdr3_aa: CASSLGGTDYNEQFF
d_call: -; clone_size: -; j_call: TRBJ1-4; v_call: TRBV19; cdr3_nt: TGTGCCAGTAGTTTTGCGGGGGGCTTCGAAAAACTGTTTTTT; cdr3_aa: CASSFAGGFEKLFF
d_call: -; clone_size: many; j_call: TRBJ1-4; v_call: TRBV7-8; cdr3_nt: TGTGCCAGCAGCTCCAGGACGGATACAACTAATGAAAAACTGTTTTTT; cdr3_aa: CASSSRTDTTNEKLFF
d_call: -; clone_size: -; j_call: TRBJ2-5; v_call: TRBV10-2; cdr3_nt: TGCGCCAGCAAAAGGGGCGGGGAGACCCAGTACTTC; cdr3_aa: CASKRGGETQYF
d_call: -; clone_size: -; j_call: TRBJ1-5; v_call: TRBV30; cdr3_nt: TGTGCCTGGAGTGGAGGGGACGATCAGCCCCAGCATTTT; cdr3_aa: CAWSGGDDQPQHF
d_call: -; clone_size: -; j_call: TRBJ2-5; v_call: TRBV18; cdr3_nt: TGTGCCAGCCGCACCAGCGGCAACCAAGAGACCCAGTACTTC; cdr3_aa: CASRTSGNQETQYF
d_call: -; clone_size: -; j_call: TRBJ2-7; v_call: TRBV5-4; cdr3_nt: TGTGCCAGCAGATCTGCGACTGACGCCTACGAGCAGTACTTC; cdr3_aa: CASRSATDAYEQYF
d_call: TRBD1; clone_size: -; j_call: TRBJ1-2; v_call: TRBV18; cdr3_nt: TGTGCCAGCTCACTTAGCCCGGGACAGGGGACTTATGGCTACACCTTC; cdr3_aa: CASSLSPGQGTYGYTF
d_call: -; clone_size: -; j_call: TRBJ1-5; v_call: TRBV28; cdr3_nt: TGTGCCAGCAGGCCCGGGGGGGGTGGGTCGGATCAGCCCCAGCATTTT; cdr3_aa: CASRPGGGGSDQPQHF
d_call: TRBD1; clone_size: -; j_call: TRBJ2-3; v_call: TRBV7-3; cdr3_nt: TGTGCCAGCAAACAGGGGGAGGGCACAGATACGCAGTATTTT; cdr3_aa: CASKQGEGTDTQYF
d_call: TRBD1; clone_size: few; j_call: TRBJ1-1; v_call: TRBV29-1; cdr3_nt: TGCAGCGGAACAGGGGGACTTAGGGGAGGTGATGCTTTCTTT; cdr3_aa: CSGTGGLRGGDAFF
d_call: -; clone_size: -; j_call: TRBJ1-1; v_call: TRBV27; cdr3_nt: TGTGCCAGCAGTCAGGGCACAGGGCTTCCCACTGAAGCTTTCTTT; cdr3_aa: CASSQGTGLPTEAFF
d_call: -; clone_size: -; j_call: TRBJ1-4; v_call: TRBV15; cdr3_nt: TGTGCCACCAGCAGAGGGGCGGCTTACGACGGTGAAAAACTGTTTTTT; cdr3_aa: CATSRGAAYDGEKLFF
d_call: TRBD1; clone_size: -; j_call: TRBJ1-1; v_call: TRBV7-3; cdr3_nt: TGTGCCAGCAGCTCCCAGGGGGGAGCCGAGGCTGAAGCTTTCTTT; cdr3_aa: CASSSQGGAEAEAFF
d_call: TRBD2; clone_size: -; j_call: TRBJ2-7; v_call: TRBV19; cdr3_nt: TGTGCCAGTAGTATAGGCACTAGCGGGAAATACGAGCAGTACTTC; cdr3_aa: CASSIGTSGKYEQYF
d_call: -; clone_size: -; j_call: TRBJ1-4; v_call: TRBV2; cdr3_nt: TGTGCCAGCAGTCCCCTGCAGGGGAGTAATGAAAAACTGTTTTTT; cdr3_aa: CASSPLQGSNEKLFF
d_call: TRBD1; clone_size: few; j_call: TRBJ1-4; v_call: TRBV5-1; cdr3_nt: TGCGCCAGCAGCCCGACAGGGACAGAAAAACTGTTTTTT; cdr3_aa: CASSPTGTEKLFF
d_call: TRBD2; clone_size: once; j_call: TRBJ2-5; v_call: TRBV4-2; cdr3_nt: TGTGCCAGCAGCCAAGAGTTAGCTAGCGGGAGTGGGGCAGAGACCCAGTACTTC; cdr3_aa: CASSQELASGSGAETQYF
d_call: TRBD1; clone_size: few; j_call: TRBJ1-5; v_call: TRBV18; cdr3_nt: TGTGCCAGCTCACCAGAGACAGGGGGCGATCAGCCCCAGCATTTT; cdr3_aa: CASSPETGGDQPQHF
d_call: TRBD1; clone_size: -; j_call: TRBJ2-3; v_call: TRBV9; cdr3_nt: TGTGCCAGCAGCATCGCGGGACAGGGGGCTTCAAATACGCAGTATTTT; cdr3_aa: CASSIAGQGASNTQYF
d_call: TRBD1; clone_size: -; j_call: TRBJ1-2; v_call: TRBV30; cdr3_nt: TGTGCCTGGAGCACTCAGGGGGCCTCTGGCTACACCTTC; cdr3_aa: CAWSTQGASGYTF
d_call: -; clone_size: -; j_call: TRBJ1-4; v_call: TRBV11-1; cdr3_nt: TGTGCCAGCAGGTTTACCGGACAGCCTAATGAAAAACTGTTTTTT; cdr3_aa: CASRFTGQPNEKLFF
d_call: -; clone_size: -; j_call: TRBJ1-1; v_call: TRBV5-5; cdr3_nt: TGTGCCAGCAGCTCATCGGGGGGCGCAACTGCTGAAGCTTTCTTT; cdr3_aa: CASSSSGGATAEAFF
d_call: -; clone_size: -; j_call: TRBJ1-1; v_call: TRBV27; cdr3_nt: TGTGCCAGCAGTTTCAAGGGGTCGAATGAAGCTTTCTTT; cdr3_aa: CASSFKGSNEAFF
d_call: TRBD1; clone_size: -; j_call: TRBJ2-5; v_call: TRBV28; cdr3_nt: TGTGCCAGCAGACCCAGGGGGAGCCCGGCGACCCAGTACTTC; cdr3_aa: CASRPRGSPATQYF
d_call: TRBD1; clone_size: -; j_call: TRBJ1-1; v_call: TRBV5-4; cdr3_nt: TGTGCCAGCAGCACCGGGACAGGGGGCTCTGAAGCTTTCTTT; cdr3_aa: CASSTGTGGSEAFF
d_call: -; clone_size: few; j_call: TRBJ1-3; v_call: TRBV4-1; cdr3_nt: TGCGCCAGCAGCCAAGTTGGAAACACCATATATTTT; cdr3_aa: CASSQVGNTIYF
d_call: -; clone_size: -; j_call: TRBJ1-2; v_call: TRBV14; cdr3_nt: TGTGCCAGCAGCCTTAGGCATGGCGACTATGGCTACACCTTC; cdr3_aa: CASSLRHGDYGYTF
d_call: TRBD1; clone_size: -; j_call: TRBJ1-6; v_call: TRBV30; cdr3_nt: TGTGCCTGGAGTACAGGGGACAATTCACCCCTCCACTTT; cdr3_aa: CAWSTGDNSPLHF
d_call: -; clone_size: few; j_call: TRBJ2-2; v_call: TRBV4-1; cdr3_nt: TGCGCCAGCAGCCAGTGGGATGACGCCGGGGAGCTGTTTTTT; cdr3_aa: CASSQWDDAGELFF
d_call: -; clone_size: -; j_call: TRBJ1-4; v_call: TRBV11-2; cdr3_nt: TGTGCCAGCAGCTTTTCATTCCGGGGTGAAAAACTGTTTTTT; cdr3_aa: CASSFSFRGEKLFF
d_call: TRBD1; clone_size: -; j_call: TRBJ1-1; v_call: TRBV5-1; cdr3_nt: TGCGCCTCCCGTCCGGGACAGGTTTACACTGAAGCTTTCTTT; cdr3_aa: CASRPGQVYTEAFF
d_call: -; clone_size: -; j_call: TRBJ1-2; v_call: TRBV27; cdr3_nt: TGTGCCAGCTGGCGGCAGGGGAACTATGGCTACACCTTC; cdr3_aa: CASWRQGNYGYTF
d_call: -; clone_size: -; j_call: TRBJ2-7; v_call: TRBV4-3; cdr3_nt: TGCGCCAGCAGCCAACTATTCACAGGGTTCTACGAGCAGTACTTC; cdr3_aa: CASSQLFTGFYEQYF
d_call: -; clone_size: once; j_call: TRBJ2-1; v_call: TRBV19; cdr3_nt: TGTGCCAGTAGTGCAACCCAGGGACCCGACAATGAGCAGTTCTTC; cdr3_aa: CASSATQGPDNEQFF
d_call: TRBD1; clone_size: few; j_call: TRBJ2-7; v_call: TRBV28; cdr3_nt: TGTGCCAGCAGTTTATCGGGACAGGGGATCTACGAGCAGTACTTC; cdr3_aa: CASSLSGQGIYEQYF
d_call: TRBD2; clone_size: -; j_call: TRBJ2-3; v_call: TRBV7-9; cdr3_nt: TGTGCCAGCAGCCAGGGGACTAGCGGAACTAGCACAGATACGCAGTATTTT; cdr3_aa: CASSQGTSGTSTDTQYF
d_call: -; clone_size: -; j_call: TRBJ1-5; v_call: TRBV7-9; cdr3_nt: TGTGCCAGCAGCCGAGATAATCAGCCCCAGCATTTT; cdr3_aa: CASSRDNQPQHF
d_call: -; clone_size: -; j_call: TRBJ2-2; v_call: TRBV19; cdr3_nt: TGTGCCAGTAGTATTGGACACCGGAACACCGGGGAGCTGTTTTTT; cdr3_aa: CASSIGHRNTGELFF
d_call: TRBD2; clone_size: -; j_call: TRBJ2-1; v_call: TRBV5-1; cdr3_nt: TGCGCCAGCAGCTCACCCGGGACTAGCGGCATCAATGAGCAGTTCTTC; cdr3_aa: CASSSPGTSGINEQFF
d_call: TRBD2; clone_size: few; j_call: TRBJ2-1; v_call: TRBV27; cdr3_nt: TGTGCCAGCAGTCCCCGGGCGGCGGGAGCCTACAATGAGCAGTTCTTC; cdr3_aa: CASSPRAAGAYNEQFF
d_call: TRBD2; clone_size: -; j_call: TRBJ2-7; v_call: TRBV5-6; cdr3_nt: TGTGCCAGCAGCTCGCTGCGGGAGGGCCGTCGCGAGCAGTACTTC; cdr3_aa: CASSSLREGRREQYF
d_call: -; clone_size: -; j_call: TRBJ2-1; v_call: TRBV19; cdr3_nt: TGTGCCAGTAGTAACAATGAGCAGTTCTTC; cdr3_aa: CASSNNEQFF
d_call: TRBD2; clone_size: -; j_call: TRBJ2-1; v_call: TRBV11-2; cdr3_nt: TGTGCCAGCAGGCCCGGGACTAGCGCGGGAGTATTTATTGGTGAGCAGTTCTTC; cdr3_aa: CASRPGTSAGVFIGEQFF
d_call: -; clone_size: -; j_call: TRBJ2-5; v_call: TRBV20-1; cdr3_nt: TGCAGTGCTAGTCTTATTGAGACCCAGTACTTC; cdr3_aa: CSASLIETQYF
d_call: -; clone_size: -; j_call: TRBJ1-1; v_call: TRBV5-1; cdr3_nt: TGCGCCAGCAGTTCACAGACGAACACTGAAGCTTTCTTT; cdr3_aa: CASSSQTNTEAFF